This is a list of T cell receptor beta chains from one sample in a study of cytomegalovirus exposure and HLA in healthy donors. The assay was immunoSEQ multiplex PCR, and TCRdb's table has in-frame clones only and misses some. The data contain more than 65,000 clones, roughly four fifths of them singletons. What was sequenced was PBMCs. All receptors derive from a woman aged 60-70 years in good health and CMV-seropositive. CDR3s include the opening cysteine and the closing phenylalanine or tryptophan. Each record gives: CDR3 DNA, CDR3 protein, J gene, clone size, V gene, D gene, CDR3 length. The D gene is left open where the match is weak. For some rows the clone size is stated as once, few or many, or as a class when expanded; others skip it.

CDR3 DNA: TGCGCCAGCAGCCAACTGGGACAGATCAGCTACAATGAGCAGTTCTTC
CDR3 protein: CASSQLGQISYNEQFF
J gene: TRBJ2-1
clone size: NA
V gene: TRBV4-1
D gene: TRBD1
CDR3 length: 16

CDR3 DNA: TGTGCCAGCGTTGTGGAGAGACAGATAGCCAAAAACATTCAGTACTTC
CDR3 protein: CASVVERQIAKNIQYF
J gene: TRBJ2-4
clone size: NA
V gene: TRBV2
D gene: NA
CDR3 length: 16

CDR3 DNA: TGTGCCAGCAGTCAGGGTTTTGGCCACGAGCAGTACTTC
CDR3 protein: CASSQGFGHEQYF
J gene: TRBJ2-7
clone size: NA
V gene: TRBV28
D gene: NA
CDR3 length: 13

CDR3 DNA: TGTGCCAGCAGCGTCCCGGGGTGGGCAGAGACCCAGTACTTC
CDR3 protein: CASSVPGWAETQYF
J gene: TRBJ2-5
clone size: NA
V gene: TRBV7-8
D gene: NA
CDR3 length: 14

CDR3 DNA: TGTGCCTGGAGGACTGGCTTGAGCTCCTACGAGCAGTACTTC
CDR3 protein: CAWRTGLSSYEQYF
J gene: TRBJ2-7
clone size: NA
V gene: TRBV30
D gene: NA
CDR3 length: 14

CDR3 DNA: TGTGCCTGGTTAGTGAACACTGAAGCTTTCTTT
CDR3 protein: CAWLVNTEAFF
J gene: TRBJ1-1
clone size: medium-sized
V gene: TRBV30
D gene: NA
CDR3 length: 11

CDR3 DNA: TGTGCCAGCAGCTTAGTAGCGGGAACCTACGAGCAGTACTTC
CDR3 protein: CASSLVAGTYEQYF
J gene: TRBJ2-7
clone size: NA
V gene: TRBV11-3
D gene: TRBD2
CDR3 length: 14

CDR3 DNA: TGTGCCAGTAGTATAGGGACAGGCTATCCGAATTCACCCCTCCACTTT
CDR3 protein: CASSIGTGYPNSPLHF
J gene: TRBJ1-6
clone size: NA
V gene: TRBV19
D gene: TRBD1
CDR3 length: 16

CDR3 DNA: TGTGCCTGGAGTGTTCCCGGACTAGCGCACTCCTACGAGCAGTACTTC
CDR3 protein: CAWSVPGLAHSYEQYF
J gene: TRBJ2-7
clone size: NA
V gene: TRBV30
D gene: TRBD2
CDR3 length: 16

CDR3 DNA: TGTGCCATCAGTCAGACTGATGAGCAGTTCTTC
CDR3 protein: CAISQTDEQFF
J gene: TRBJ2-1
clone size: NA
V gene: TRBV10-3
D gene: NA
CDR3 length: 11

CDR3 DNA: TGTGCCAGCAGGGAGGACAGGGGGACCTATGGCTACACCTTC
CDR3 protein: CASREDRGTYGYTF
J gene: TRBJ1-2
clone size: NA
V gene: TRBV6-1
D gene: TRBD1
CDR3 length: 14

CDR3 DNA: TGTGCCAGCAGCAAGGGACAGGGGGCCTTTAGCAATCAGCCCCAGCATTTT
CDR3 protein: CASSKGQGAFSNQPQHF
J gene: TRBJ1-5
clone size: NA
V gene: TRBV21-1
D gene: NA
CDR3 length: 17

CDR3 DNA: TGTGCCATCAAGATAGGGACTCGAGGCTACACCTTC
CDR3 protein: CAIKIGTRGYTF
J gene: TRBJ1-2
clone size: NA
V gene: TRBV28
D gene: NA
CDR3 length: 12

CDR3 DNA: TGTGCCAGCAGCCGAGGTCCTCCAAAGAACACTGAAGCTTTCTTT
CDR3 protein: CASSRGPPKNTEAFF
J gene: TRBJ1-1
clone size: NA
V gene: TRBV27
D gene: NA
CDR3 length: 15

CDR3 DNA: TGTGCCAGCAGTGTGGGAGGCGCTAACTATGGCTACACCTTC
CDR3 protein: CASSVGGANYGYTF
J gene: TRBJ1-2
clone size: NA
V gene: TRBV2
D gene: NA
CDR3 length: 14

CDR3 DNA: TGCGCCAGCAGCGGGACAATAAGGAACACTGAAGCTTTCTTT
CDR3 protein: CASSGTIRNTEAFF
J gene: TRBJ1-1
clone size: once
V gene: TRBV5-1
D gene: NA
CDR3 length: 14

CDR3 DNA: TGCGCCAGCAGCCACCCGAACCTACGGTTTGAAGCTTTCTTT
CDR3 protein: CASSHPNLRFEAFF
J gene: TRBJ1-1
clone size: NA
V gene: TRBV4-1
D gene: NA
CDR3 length: 14

CDR3 DNA: TGTGCCAGCAGCTTAGAGGGGGCACTTAACTATGGCTACACCTTC
CDR3 protein: CASSLEGALNYGYTF
J gene: TRBJ1-2
clone size: NA
V gene: TRBV7-9
D gene: TRBD1
CDR3 length: 15

CDR3 DNA: TGTGCCAGCAGCAACGGGGGGGGACCCTCACCCCTCCACTTT
CDR3 protein: CASSNGGGPSPLHF
J gene: TRBJ1-6
clone size: few
V gene: TRBV5-6
D gene: NA
CDR3 length: 14

CDR3 DNA: TGTGCCAGCAACATCGGAGTCTATGGCTACACCTTC
CDR3 protein: CASNIGVYGYTF
J gene: TRBJ1-2
clone size: NA
V gene: TRBV2
D gene: NA
CDR3 length: 12

CDR3 DNA: TGCAGCGTTGGAAACCCGACAGGAGGCTACGAGCAGTACTTC
CDR3 protein: CSVGNPTGGYEQYF
J gene: TRBJ2-7
clone size: NA
V gene: TRBV29-1
D gene: NA
CDR3 length: 14

CDR3 DNA: TGCGCCAGCAGCTATTTCGGGGGACAGGCCAGAACTAATGAAAAACTGTTTTTT
CDR3 protein: CASSYFGGQARTNEKLFF
J gene: TRBJ1-4
clone size: NA
V gene: TRBV5-1
D gene: TRBD1
CDR3 length: 18

CDR3 DNA: TGCAGCGCTTTAAGCGGACCCGACCTTGGCTACACCTTC
CDR3 protein: CSALSGPDLGYTF
J gene: TRBJ1-2
clone size: NA
V gene: TRBV29-1
D gene: NA
CDR3 length: 13

CDR3 DNA: TGTGCCAGCAGCACTGGGACTAGCGGGAGGGCTCTCAATGAGCAGTTCTTC
CDR3 protein: CASSTGTSGRALNEQFF
J gene: TRBJ2-1
clone size: NA
V gene: TRBV11-3
D gene: TRBD2
CDR3 length: 17

CDR3 DNA: TGCAGCGTTGATGACGGGACTAATGAAAAACTGTTTTTT
CDR3 protein: CSVDDGTNEKLFF
J gene: TRBJ1-4
clone size: once
V gene: TRBV29-1
D gene: NA
CDR3 length: 13

CDR3 DNA: TGCGCCAGCAGCCAAGCATGGGCGGGGGGCCCCGCTTACAATGAGCAGTTCTTC
CDR3 protein: CASSQAWAGGPAYNEQFF
J gene: TRBJ2-1
clone size: NA
V gene: TRBV4-1
D gene: TRBD2
CDR3 length: 18

CDR3 DNA: TGCGCCAGCAGCTTGTTGCCGGAGACTAGCACAGATACGCAGTATTTT
CDR3 protein: CASSLLPETSTDTQYF
J gene: TRBJ2-3
clone size: NA
V gene: TRBV5-1
D gene: NA
CDR3 length: 16

CDR3 DNA: TGTGCCAGCAGCTCTCGGGATAGGGCCAAAAACATTCAGTACTTC
CDR3 protein: CASSSRDRAKNIQYF
J gene: TRBJ2-4
clone size: NA
V gene: TRBV6-5
D gene: NA
CDR3 length: 15

CDR3 DNA: TGCGCCAGCAGCCAAGAACCCAGCGGGAGAGGGCCAGATACGCAGTATTTT
CDR3 protein: CASSQEPSGRGPDTQYF
J gene: TRBJ2-3
clone size: few
V gene: TRBV4-1
D gene: TRBD2
CDR3 length: 17

CDR3 DNA: TGTGCCAGCAGTTACCAAACAGGCTTCAACACTGAAGCTTTCTTT
CDR3 protein: CASSYQTGFNTEAFF
J gene: TRBJ1-1
clone size: NA
V gene: TRBV6-5
D gene: NA
CDR3 length: 15

CDR3 DNA: TGTGCCAGCAGCGCCGACTGGACCGGGGAGCTGTTTTTT
CDR3 protein: CASSADWTGELFF
J gene: TRBJ2-2
clone size: NA
V gene: TRBV5-4
D gene: NA
CDR3 length: 13

CDR3 DNA: TGTGCCAGCAGTAAGAGCGGGGGGCCGACCTATGGGCAGTATTTT
CDR3 protein: CASSKSGGPTYGQYF
J gene: TRBJ2-3
clone size: NA
V gene: TRBV5-4
D gene: TRBD2
CDR3 length: 15

CDR3 DNA: TGTGCCTGGAGTGTACGTTACGAGCAGTACTTC
CDR3 protein: CAWSVRYEQYF
J gene: TRBJ2-7
clone size: NA
V gene: TRBV30
D gene: NA
CDR3 length: 11

CDR3 DNA: TGTGCCAGCAGCTTAGGCGGGTACGGGCAGCCCCAGCATTTT
CDR3 protein: CASSLGGYGQPQHF
J gene: TRBJ1-5
clone size: NA
V gene: TRBV11-2
D gene: NA
CDR3 length: 14

CDR3 DNA: TGTGCCAGCAGCCGGAGCTACGAGCAGTACTTC
CDR3 protein: CASSRSYEQYF
J gene: TRBJ2-7
clone size: once
V gene: TRBV2
D gene: NA
CDR3 length: 11

CDR3 DNA: TGTGCCAGCAGCGTAGGGTCAGCGGGCTCCTACAATGAGCAGTTCTTC
CDR3 protein: CASSVGSAGSYNEQFF
J gene: TRBJ2-1
clone size: NA
V gene: TRBV9
D gene: NA
CDR3 length: 16

CDR3 DNA: TGTGCCAGCAGCTTGGGGTACAGGGCTGGAAACACCATATATTTT
CDR3 protein: CASSLGYRAGNTIYF
J gene: TRBJ1-3
clone size: NA
V gene: TRBV5-6
D gene: NA
CDR3 length: 15

CDR3 DNA: TGTGCCAGCAGAACAGCGGGGACCCACTACGAGCAGTACTTC
CDR3 protein: CASRTAGTHYEQYF
J gene: TRBJ2-7
clone size: NA
V gene: TRBV6-1
D gene: TRBD2
CDR3 length: 14

CDR3 DNA: TGTGCCGGAACAGAGAACACCGGGGAGCTGTTTTTT
CDR3 protein: CAGTENTGELFF
J gene: TRBJ2-2
clone size: NA
V gene: TRBV6-1
D gene: NA
CDR3 length: 12

CDR3 DNA: TGCGCCAGCAGGAAGGGACTAGCCCGAGCGATTCAAGAGACCCAGTACTTC
CDR3 protein: CASRKGLARAIQETQYF
J gene: TRBJ2-5
clone size: NA
V gene: TRBV10-2
D gene: TRBD2
CDR3 length: 17

CDR3 DNA: TGCGCCAGCAGCTTGAAGGGAGAGGGCACTGAAGCTTTCTTT
CDR3 protein: CASSLKGEGTEAFF
J gene: TRBJ1-1
clone size: NA
V gene: TRBV5-1
D gene: NA
CDR3 length: 14

CDR3 DNA: TGCGCCAGCAGCTTGGGTGGGACAGGGGGCGCATTCGAAAAACTGTTTTTT
CDR3 protein: CASSLGGTGGAFEKLFF
J gene: TRBJ1-4
clone size: NA
V gene: TRBV5-1
D gene: TRBD1
CDR3 length: 17

CDR3 DNA: TGTGCCAGCAGTGAAGAGAGGGTTAACTATGGCTACACCTTC
CDR3 protein: CASSEERVNYGYTF
J gene: TRBJ1-2
clone size: once
V gene: TRBV6-1
D gene: NA
CDR3 length: 14

CDR3 DNA: TGCGCCAGCAGTAGAGGGGGAGAGGGAAAACTGTTTTTT
CDR3 protein: CASSRGGEGKLFF
J gene: TRBJ1-4
clone size: NA
V gene: TRBV5-1
D gene: NA
CDR3 length: 13

CDR3 DNA: TGTGCCAGCACCTTCAGGGACAGGGTTAATGAAAAACTGTTTTTT
CDR3 protein: CASTFRDRVNEKLFF
J gene: TRBJ1-4
clone size: NA
V gene: TRBV6-1
D gene: TRBD1
CDR3 length: 15

CDR3 DNA: TGTGCCAGCTCTGGGCCGAATAATGAAAAACTGTTTTTT
CDR3 protein: CASSGPNNEKLFF
J gene: TRBJ1-4
clone size: NA
V gene: TRBV18
D gene: NA
CDR3 length: 13

CDR3 DNA: TGTGCCAGCAGGTACTCTACAGGGAGTCCGCAGTTCTTC
CDR3 protein: CASRYSTGSPQFF
J gene: TRBJ2-1
clone size: NA
V gene: TRBV2
D gene: NA
CDR3 length: 13

CDR3 DNA: TGCGCCAGCAGCCGATCAGACCTGACAGGGACTAACTATGGCTACACCTTC
CDR3 protein: CASSRSDLTGTNYGYTF
J gene: TRBJ1-2
clone size: NA
V gene: TRBV4-1
D gene: TRBD1
CDR3 length: 17

CDR3 DNA: TGTGCCAGCAGCTTGGGCGGGGGGGCAGAGACCCAGTACTTC
CDR3 protein: CASSLGGGAETQYF
J gene: TRBJ2-5
clone size: NA
V gene: TRBV5-4
D gene: TRBD2
CDR3 length: 14

CDR3 DNA: TGTGCCACCTCGGACAGCCGGGATTCACCCCTCCACTTT
CDR3 protein: CATSDSRDSPLHF
J gene: TRBJ1-6
clone size: NA
V gene: TRBV19
D gene: NA
CDR3 length: 13

CDR3 DNA: TGTGCCAGCAGCTTAAACGCACAGAATTCACCCCTCCACTTT
CDR3 protein: CASSLNAQNSPLHF
J gene: TRBJ1-6
clone size: once
V gene: TRBV7-9
D gene: NA
CDR3 length: 14

CDR3 DNA: TGTGCCACCAGCAGGCCAGGGGGTCAGCCCCAGCATTTT
CDR3 protein: CATSRPGGQPQHF
J gene: TRBJ1-5
clone size: few
V gene: TRBV15
D gene: TRBD1
CDR3 length: 13

CDR3 DNA: TGCAGCGCCGAGGGGGAAGGGACAGCCGCTTTCTTT
CDR3 protein: CSAEGEGTAAFF
J gene: TRBJ1-1
clone size: NA
V gene: TRBV29-1
D gene: TRBD1
CDR3 length: 12

CDR3 DNA: TGCGCCAGCAGTGAGTCTCTAACTAGCGGGAGAAACGAGCAGTACTTC
CDR3 protein: CASSESLTSGRNEQYF
J gene: TRBJ2-7
clone size: NA
V gene: TRBV10-2
D gene: TRBD2
CDR3 length: 16

CDR3 DNA: TGTGCCAGCAGTTATCATAAGGGGGACACTGAAGCTTTCTTT
CDR3 protein: CASSYHKGDTEAFF
J gene: TRBJ1-1
clone size: NA
V gene: TRBV6-5
D gene: NA
CDR3 length: 14